Listed here are 21 T cell receptor beta chains from one sample, sequenced in a study of T-cell memory formation after mild COVID-19. One entry per CDR3 protein, called by TCRdb with MiXCR from the 5' RACE reads. This table holds roughly 350,000 distinct CDR3 sequences, 21% found once. The sequencing sample was made of PBMCs or a T cell subset sorted from them (not recorded which). These receptors all stem from an adult woman who had mild COVID-19 (a few samples of this study predate the infection). Cell type and time point are not known.

The chain combines TRBV6-5 with TRBJ1-1, with D possibly TRBD1 on 6 matching bases. CDR3 size: 16 residues. V lost 4 bases, J lost 5 bases, and 20 bases lay in between. Germline V lookup: CDR1 MNHEY, CDR2 SVGAGI. The CDR3 DNA reads as TGTGCCAGCAGTTCCCACTCTACAGGGTCAATGACTGAAGCTTTCTTT. It is translated as CASSSHSTGSMTEAFF.

This clonotype was counted between two and nine times. The chain joins TRBV9 to TRBJ2-2; 13 bases align to TRBD2. J was trimmed by 4 bases and V by 3 bases; bases with no gene match: 6. There are 17 residues in the CDR3. The germline V gene encodes CDR1 SGDLS and CDR2 YYNGEE. The CDR3 DNA reads as TGTGCCAGCAGCGCCGGGACTAGCGGGACCTTCACCGGGGAGCTGTTTTTT. This codes for CASSAGTSGTFTGELFF.

The V call is TRBV20-1, the J call TRBJ1-2, with D perhaps TRBD1 (6 bases). This CDR3 region has 15 residues. CDR1 DFQATT and CDR2 SNEGSKA come from the germline V gene (reference sequence). Trimming stripped 4 bases from V and 4 bases from J, with 19 bases between. CDR3 DNA sequence: TGCAGTGCTACGCGGCTGGGGGCCCGTCCCTATGGCTACACCTTC. Its translation is CSATRLGARPYGYTF.

V gene TRBV9 combines with J gene TRBJ2-7; D possibly uses TRBD1 or TRBD2 (6 bases each). Germline V gene sequence: CDR1 SGDLS, CDR2 YYNGEE. The CDR3 spans 16 residues. Trimming removed 4 bases from V and 1 base from J, with 18 bases in between. CDR3 DNA: TGTGCCAGCAGCACAGGCCCCGGGGGCCGGTCCTACGAGCAGTACTTC. Encoded protein: CASSTGPGGRSYEQYF.

The chain has TRBV24-1 and TRBJ2-2; D is possibly TRBD2 (5 bases). V was shortened by 5 bases and J by 1 base, with 13 bases between the two germline ends. This CDR3 spans 16 amino acids. Germline-derived CDR1 and CDR2 are KGHDR and SFDVKD. The CDR3 spells CATSVELARNTGELFF. The CDR3 nucleotides read TGTGCCACCAGTGTCGAATTAGCGAGGAACACCGGGGAGCTGTTTTTT.

The chain employs TRBV11-1 and TRBJ2-3, with 8 bases that match TRBD1. Germline V lookup: CDR1 SGHAT, CDR2 FQDESV (reference sequence). V shed 5 bases and J 4 bases; nucleotides not matched to a gene: 11. The CDR3 consists of 16 residues. The CDR3 region has the DNA TGTGCCAGCAGCGCCCAGGGACAGGCAGGCCCAGATACGCAGTATTTT. This gives the protein CASSAQGQAGPDTQYF.

The J gene is TRBJ1-2, the V gene TRBV20-1, with 9 positions matching TRBD1. This CDR3 has 16 residues. Unmatched junction bases numbered 13, after V lost 3 bases and J lost 5 bases. Germline CDR1 is DFQATT and CDR2 is SNEGSKA (reference sequence). The CDR3 nucleotides read TGCAGTGCTAGTAAACAGGGGGCTCGGCTCCTTTATGGCTACACCTTC. Translated, it gives CSASKQGARLLYGYTF.

This chain connects TRBV24-1 to TRBJ2-2; D unresolved. Germline V gene data show CDR1 as KGHDR and CDR2 as SFDVKD. Trimming removed 0 bases at V and 4 bases at J, with 11 bases between. This CDR3 has 16 residues. The CDR3 DNA reads TGTGCCACCAGTGATTTGCAGAGAATCGGCACCGGGGAGCTGTTTTTT. Translated: CATSDLQRIGTGELFF.

This clonotype was counted many times. In DNA form, the CDR3 reads TGCAGCGTTGAAGAGGGACAGGGAAATGAGCAGTTCTTC. Its protein is CSVEEGQGNEQFF. V gene TRBV29-1 combines with J gene TRBJ2-1, with 9 positions matching TRBD1. The CDR3 is 13 residues long. Germline V gene lookup returns CDR1 SQVTM and CDR2 ANQGSEA. The V segment lost 0 bases and the J segment 7 bases; nucleotides outside the gene matches: 1.

This clonotype was seen a handful of times. This rearrangement joins TRBV5-1 to TRBJ2-7; 7 bases line up with TRBD1. There are 18 residues in the CDR3. V shed 4 bases and J 3 bases; nucleotides not matched to a gene: 19. Germline V gives CDR1 SGHRS, CDR2 YFSETQ. The chain's CDR3 is CASSRRRDSLMQLYEQYF. CDR3 bases: TGCGCCAGCAGCCGTAGACGGGACAGCTTAATGCAACTCTACGAGCAGTACTTC.

The chain carries TRBV7-8 and TRBJ2-1; 11 positions agree with TRBD2. This CDR3 has 15 amino acids. Trimming removed 5 bases from V and 4 bases from J; junction bases left unmatched: 4. Germline CDR1 and CDR2: SGHVS and FQNEAQ. This CDR3 reads CASSRGLAEYNEQFF. CDR3 sequence (DNA): TGTGCCAGCAGCCGGGGACTAGCGGAATACAATGAGCAGTTCTTC.

The V call is TRBV6-1, the J call TRBJ2-1; possibly TRBD2 for D (6 bases). The CDR3 contains 13 residues. Trimming took off 5 bases at V and 3 bases at J, with 8 bases between the two ends. The V gene's germline CDR1 is MNHNS and CDR2 SASEGT. CDR3 DNA: TGTGCCAGCAGTTCGACTAGCTACAATGAGCAGTTCTTC. Translating gives CASSSTSYNEQFF.

Ten or more counts support this clonotype. J is TRBJ2-1 and V is TRBV19, with a weak D call TRBD2 (5 bases). The CDR3 extends over 14 amino acids. Trimming shortened V by 7 bases and J by 0 bases, and 10 bases separated the two germline ends. In germline, CDR1 is LNHDA, CDR2 SQIVND (reference sequence). The CDR3 is CASTRDSSYNEQFF. For the CDR3, the DNA is TGTGCCAGTACTCGGGATAGCTCCTACAATGAGCAGTTCTTC. Complete variable domain (other parts from reference TRBV19 and TRBJ2-1): DGGITQSPKYLFRKEGQNVTLSCEQNLNHDAMYWYRQDPGQGLRLIYYSQIVNDFQKGDIAEGYSVSREKKESFPLTVTSAQKNPTAFYLCASTRDSSYNEQFFGPGTRLTVL.

The table lists this clonotype with many counts. The chain recombines TRBV7-2 with TRBJ2-3, with unresolved D. Germline CDR1 is SGHTA and CDR2 is FQGNSA. CDR3 length: 13 residues. Trimming removed 4 bases from V and 7 bases from J, with 12 bases in between. CDR3 DNA sequence: TGTGCCAGCAGCTACGGACCGTCGAATACGCAGTATTTT. Protein product: CASSYGPSNTQYF.

The chain joins TRBV5-1 to TRBJ2-5; D remains ambiguous. Germline CDR1 and CDR2: SGHRS and YFSETQ. V dropped 6 bases and J dropped 3 bases, with 12 bases sitting between them. There are 13 residues in the CDR3. CDR3 loop: CASNDFPEETQYF. CDR3 bases: TGCGCCAGCAACGACTTCCCCGAAGAGACCCAGTACTTC.

This clonotype has only a few counts. J is TRBJ1-6 and V is TRBV11-2; 7 bases align to TRBD1. In germline, CDR1 is SGHAT, CDR2 FQNNGV. V was clipped by 1 base and J by 9 bases; unmatched bases: 6. This CDR3 comprises 15 residues. CDR3 region: CASSLGDRVVSPLHF. The CDR3 nucleotides read TGTGCCAGCAGCTTAGGAGACAGGGTCGTTTCACCCCTCCACTTT.

This chain uses TRBV20-1 with TRBJ2-7; the match to TRBD2 covers 10 bases. This CDR3 is 15 amino acids long. V lost 2 bases, J lost 4 bases, and 8 bases stayed unmatched. Germline-derived CDR1 and CDR2 are DFQATT and SNEGSKA (reference sequence). The CDR3 spells CSARKVASGGYEQYF. In DNA form, the CDR3 reads TGCAGTGCTAGAAAAGTAGCTAGCGGGGGATACGAGCAGTACTTC.

The chain is built from TRBV6-2 or TRBV6-3 and TRBJ2-7; D may be TRBD1 or TRBD2 (5 bases each). The V end lost 1 base, the J end lost 6 bases, and 16 bases lay between the germline ends. CDR1 MNHEY and CDR2 SVGEGT come from the germline V gene. The CDR3 extends over 15 amino acids. CDR3 coding DNA: TGTGCCAGCAGTTACTACTATGGGGGAGCGCTCGAGCAGTACTTC. This gives the protein CASSYYYGGALEQYF.

A few counts support this clonotype. The chain joins TRBV9 to TRBJ1-5; maybe TRBD1 (6 bases). Germline CDR1 and CDR2: SGDLS and YYNGEE. V dropped 0 bases and J dropped 2 bases, with 9 bases sitting between them. CDR3 length: 15 residues. CDR3 in amino acids: CASSVGGLGNQPQHF. The CDR3 coding sequence is TGTGCCAGCAGCGTAGGGGGGCTTGGCAATCAGCCCCAGCATTTT.

The V and J genes are TRBV20-1 and TRBJ2-3; 12 bases are a match to TRBD2. Trimming at V came to 5 bases and at J to 4 bases, leaving 16 bases not matched to a gene. The CDR3 covers 18 residues. Germline assignment: CDR1 DFQATT and CDR2 SNEGSKA (reference sequence). The CDR3 sequence is CSAGAGLAGRLDPDTQYF. The CDR3 DNA reads TGCAGTGCTGGGGCCGGACTAGCGGGGAGACTGGACCCAGATACGCAGTATTTT.

There are a few counts of this clonotype. The chain carries TRBV7-2 and TRBJ1-6; 10 bases align to TRBD1. The J segment lost 9 bases and the V segment lost 2 bases, leaving 4 bases of the junction unmatched. The V gene's germline CDR1 is SGHTA and CDR2 FQGNSA. The CDR3 has 15 residues. The CDR3 DNA is TGTGCCAGCAGCTTAAATGGACAGGGGGTTTCACCCCTCCACTTT. Residues: CASSLNGQGVSPLHF.